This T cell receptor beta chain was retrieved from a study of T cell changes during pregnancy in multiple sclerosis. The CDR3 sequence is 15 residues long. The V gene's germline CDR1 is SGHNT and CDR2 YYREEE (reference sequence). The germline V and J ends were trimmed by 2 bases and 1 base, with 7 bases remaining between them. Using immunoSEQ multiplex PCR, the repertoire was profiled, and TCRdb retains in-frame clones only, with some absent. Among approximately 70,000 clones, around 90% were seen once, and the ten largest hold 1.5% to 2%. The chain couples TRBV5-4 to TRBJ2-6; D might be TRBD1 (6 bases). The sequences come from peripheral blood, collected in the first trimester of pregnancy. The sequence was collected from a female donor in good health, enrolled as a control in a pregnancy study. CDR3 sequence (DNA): TGTGCCAGCAGCTTTGGACAGTCTGGGGCCAACGTCCTGACTTTC. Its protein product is CASSFGQSGANVLTF.